One sample yielded the 18 T cell receptor beta chains listed below, sequenced in a study of OX40 agonist ivuxolimab in advanced cancers. Clones were read by immunoSEQ multiplex PCR, and TCRdb kept only the in-frame ones, dropping some. The sample records tens of thousands of clones, around 89% being singletons. The sample consisted of CD4+ or CD8+ T cells sorted from blood, taken in a trial of the OX40 agonist ivuxolimab. The receptors stem from an adult with an advanced solid tumor such as melanoma, head and neck, liver or kidney cancer.

This sequence joins TRBV28 and TRBJ2-7, with 7 bases identical to TRBD1. The germline V gene has CDR1 MDHEN and CDR2 SYDVKM. The CDR3 covers 14 residues. With V trimmed by 5 bases and J by 5 bases, 9 bases remained unmatched. In nucleotides, the CDR3 is TGTGCCAGCAGTCCATCGACAGGGCTACACGAGCAGTACTTC. As protein: CASSPSTGLHEQYF.

The chain has TRBV6-1 and TRBJ1-5, with D uncertain. Trimming took 2 bases from V and 0 from J, leaving 11 bases between them. CDR1 is MNHNS and CDR2 is SASEGT in the germline V gene. The CDR3 spans 16 residues. The DNA for the CDR3 is TGTGCCAGCAGTGAACCCGTAGTTAATAGCAATCAGCCCCAGCATTTT. It is translated as CASSEPVVNSNQPQHF.

The chain combines TRBV5-4 with TRBJ1-1, with no clear D. CDR1 SGHNT and CDR2 YYREEE come from the germline V gene (reference sequence). Trimming stripped 7 bases from V and 4 bases from J, with 8 bases between. This CDR3 is 11 amino acids long. CDR3 residues: CASLRGTEAFF. CDR3 nucleotide sequence: TGTGCCAGCCTTCGTGGCACTGAAGCTTTCTTT.

The rearrangement links TRBV6-6 to TRBJ1-5; the match to TRBD1 covers 7 bases. The length of the CDR3 is 16 residues. CDR1 and CDR2 (germline): MNHNY, SVGAGI (reference sequence). Trimming cost V 7 bases and J 0 bases; bases outside gene matches: 9. For the CDR3, the DNA is TGTGCCAGCACCCTGACAGGGCCATATAGCAATCAGCCCCAGCATTTT. Amino acids: CASTLTGPYSNQPQHF.

The V call is TRBV7-9, the J call TRBJ2-3; the D is unclear. Looked up from germline, CDR1 is SEHNR and CDR2 is FQNEAQ (reference sequence). The CDR3 spans 16 residues. The V and J ends lost 1 base and 2 bases respectively, with 13 bases between them. CDR3 in DNA: TGTGCCAGCAGCTTAGTGGGCATGCCCCCCACAGATACGCAGTATTTT. This translates into CASSLVGMPPTDTQYF.

In its sample, this clone was seen once. The CDR3 region is CASSIDSETLNTEAFF. The CDR3, as DNA: TGTGCCAGTAGTATAGATTCCGAGACACTGAACACTGAAGCTTTCTTT. This chain links TRBV19 with TRBJ1-1; D not certain. The CDR3 runs to 16 residues. The ends were cut back, 0 bases at V and 0 bases at J, with 11 bases in the middle. The germline V gene encodes CDR1 LNHDA and CDR2 SQIVND (reference sequence).

V gene TRBV7-9 combines with J gene TRBJ2-1, with TRBD2 matching over 7 bases. With 5 bases clipped from V and 1 base from J, the junction kept 8 bases outside the gene matches. Germline V gene lookup returns CDR1 SEHNR and CDR2 FQNEAQ (reference sequence). This CDR3 contains 16 residues. The CDR3 region is CASSPRAGESYNEQFF. In nucleotides, the CDR3 is TGTGCCAGCAGCCCAAGGGCGGGAGAGTCCTACAATGAGCAGTTCTTC.

The genes are TRBV6-1 and TRBJ1-5; D remains unclear. Germline V lookup: CDR1 MNHNS, CDR2 SASEGT. V was cut by 3 bases and J by 6 bases, with 12 bases left in between. This CDR3 is built from 14 residues. CDR3 amino acids: CASSEKTVIQPQHF. CDR3 sequence (DNA): TGTGCCAGCAGTGAGAAGACGGTCATTCAGCCCCAGCATTTT.

The chain employs TRBV4-1 and TRBJ2-7; 7 nucleotides agree with TRBD2. The germline CDR1 and CDR2 sequences are MGHRA and YSYEKL. The junction had 6 bases not matched to a gene; V was cut back by 1 base and J by 6 bases. The length of the CDR3 is 14 residues. This CDR3 is CASSQGAGTIEQYF. CDR3 in DNA: TGCGCCAGCAGCCAAGGGGCAGGGACTATCGAGCAGTACTTC.

The chain joins TRBV4-1 to TRBJ2-3; 7 bases agree with TRBD1. Germline V gene sequence: CDR1 MGHRA, CDR2 YSYEKL. CDR3 size: 16 residues. J was trimmed by 0 bases and V by 3 bases; bases with no gene match: 6. Here the CDR3 DNA reads TGCGCCAGCAGCCACGGACAGGCTACTAGCACAGATACGCAGTATTTT. As protein: CASSHGQATSTDTQYF.

V gene TRBV7-8 combines with J gene TRBJ1-1; a weak D match, TRBD1 (5 bases). Germline assignment: CDR1 SGHVS and CDR2 FQNEAQ. The CDR3 totals 15 residues. V was cut by 10 bases and J by 3 bases, with 21 bases left in between. CDR3 residues: CATTGGKEGYTEAFF. CDR3 in DNA: TGTGCCACCACGGGAGGGAAGGAGGGGTACACTGAAGCTTTCTTT.

The rearrangement joins TRBV4-3 to TRBJ1-1; D is undetermined. CDR1 and CDR2 (germline): LGHNA, YSLEER. V lost 0 bases, J lost 6 bases, and 14 bases lay in between. CDR3 length equals 15 residues. The CDR3 coding sequence is TGCGCCAGCAGCCAAGACTCCGGTTCTGTCGCTGAAGCTTTCTTT. It translates to CASSQDSGSVAEAFF.

V and J are TRBV19 and TRBJ2-1; perhaps TRBD2 as D (6 bases). The germline gives CDR1 LNHDA, CDR2 SQIVND (reference sequence). CDR3 size: 15 residues. V gave up 8 bases and J gave up 2 bases, with 16 bases separating them. CDR3 sequence: CASASREFTYNEQFF. The CDR3 bases are TGTGCCAGTGCGTCCCGGGAGTTTACCTACAATGAGCAGTTCTTC.

The CDR3 DNA reads TGTGCCAGCAGCCAAGGGGTTCTAGGCACAGATACGCAGTATTTT. Its translation: CASSQGVLGTDTQYF. This sequence joins TRBV7-2 and TRBJ2-3; TRBD1 is a possible D gene (5 bases). The germline gives CDR1 SGHTA, CDR2 FQGNSA. CDR3 length equals 15 residues. Trimming took off 5 bases at V and 1 base at J, with 13 bases between the two ends.

This rearrangement joins TRBV7-9 to TRBJ1-1; no clear D. Trimming cost V 1 base and J 0 bases, with 9 bases left between them. The CDR3 sequence is 15 residues long. The germline V gene encodes CDR1 SEHNR and CDR2 FQNEAQ (reference sequence). In DNA form, the CDR3 reads TGTGCCAGCAGCTTAGGGTCAGGCATGAACACTGAAGCTTTCTTT. This encodes CASSLGSGMNTEAFF. Supplemented by reference TRBV7-9 and TRBJ1-1, the full variable domain reads DTGVSQNPRHKITKRGQNVTFRCDPISEHNRLYWYRQTLGQGPEFLTYFQNEAQLEKSRLLSDRFSAERPKGSFSTLEIQRTEQGDSAMYLCASSLGSGMNTEAFFGQGTRLTVV.

The genes are TRBV28 and TRBJ1-1, with D unresolved. From germline, CDR1 is MDHEN and CDR2 SYDVKM. Trimming removed 7 bases from V and 1 base from J, with 7 bases in between. The CDR3 runs to 12 residues. The CDR3 DNA follows: TGTGCCAGCATGCCCACGAACACTGAAGCTTTCTTT. This encodes CASMPTNTEAFF.

This sequence joins TRBV4-3 and TRBJ2-1, with 7 bases identical to TRBD1. This CDR3 is built from 16 residues. The V segment lost 0 bases and the J segment 7 bases; nucleotides outside the gene matches: 9. CDR1 is LGHNA, CDR2 YSLEER, per germline. CDR3 in amino acids: CASSQDTGVFGNEQFF. The CDR3 DNA reads TGCGCCAGCAGCCAAGATACAGGGGTCTTTGGGAATGAGCAGTTCTTC.

The V and J genes are TRBV5-1 and TRBJ2-7; 10 nucleotides agree with TRBD1. J gave up 3 bases and V 3 bases, and 6 bases lay outside the gene matches. The CDR3 totals 15 residues. Germline V gene sequence: CDR1 SGHRS, CDR2 YFSETQ. The CDR3 DNA reads as TGCGCCAGCAGCTCCCCGGGACAGGGGTACTACGAGCAGTACTTC. Its protein is CASSSPGQGYYEQYF.